A single T cell receptor (beta chain) is shown here with its context. These data originate in a study of glioma-infiltrating T cells after dendritic cell vaccination. As for the study in general: Autologous tumor lysate-pulsed dendritic cell vaccination was given between about 2002 and 2013.

The CDR3 extends over 15 amino acids. Per the germline V gene, CDR1 is SGHRS and CDR2 is YFSETQ. V was clipped by 6 bases and J by 6 bases, with 18 bases between them. Measured with immunoSEQ multiplex PCR; TCRdb has only the in-frame clones, and not every one. The table records around 97,000 clones, 75% to 85% of them present only once. The sequencing here drew on blood, taken before dendritic cell vaccination. This clonotype was sampled from a human donor with glioblastoma. The chain has TRBV5-1 and TRBJ2-2, with a weak D call TRBD2 (5 bases). The CDR3 spells CASTPLREGSGELFF. CDR3 nucleotide sequence: TGCGCCAGCACCCCGTTGAGGGAAGGGTCCGGGGAGCTGTTTTTT.